These T cell receptor beta chains were read from a single sample in a study of molecular identifiers for immune sequencing clone quantification. TCRdb reprocessed the PCR reads via MiXCR and lists one record per CDR3 protein. The profile shows approximately 500,000 distinct CDR3 sequences, about 26% of them singletons. Material: naive CD8+ T cells from blood, with Jurkat cell RNA spiked in. These receptors were taken from a human donor in good health. Some libraries in this study had Jurkat cell RNA spiked in. The CDR3 runs from the conserved cysteine through the conserved F or W. The order of the fields is D gene, V gene, clone size, J gene, CDR3 DNA, CDR3 protein. A D gene is named only where the DNA matches it firmly. Size is stated for part of the rows, as once, few or many counts, or as a class when the clone is expanded.

>NA|TRBV27|NA|TRBJ2-7
TGTGCCAGCAGTTTTCGTGGGGTCGAGCAGTACTTC
CASSFRGVEQYF
>TRBD1|TRBV10-2|NA|TRBJ1-2
TGCGCCAGCGGTTCCGTCGGACAGGGGGATGGCTGCACCTTC
CASGSVGQGDGCTF
>TRBD2|TRBV6-5|few|TRBJ2-3
TGTGCCAGCAGTTACCTCCCGGGACTAGCGGAGGGGAGCACAGATACGCAGTATTTT
CASSYLPGLAEGSTDTQYF
>NA|TRBV19|NA|TRBJ1-5
TGTGCCAGTAGTATATATGCCTCAAATCAGCCCCAGCATTTT
CASSIYASNQPQHF
>TRBD2|TRBV9|many|TRBJ2-3
TGTGCCAGCAGCGTAGTAGCGGGAGGAATGGCAGATACGCAGTATTTT
CASSVVAGGMADTQYF
>NA|TRBV5-4|NA|TRBJ2-7
TGTGCCAGCAGCTTTGGGACTGGAGCGTCCTACGAGCAGTACTTC
CASSFGTGASYEQYF
>NA|TRBV29-1|many|TRBJ2-7
TGCAGCGTTTACGCAGACCTCTACGAGCAGTACTTC
CSVYADLYEQYF
>NA|TRBV30|many|TRBJ2-1
TGTGCCTGGAGTGTACTAGCCAATGAGCAGTTCTTC
CAWSVLANEQFF
>NA|TRBV28|once|TRBJ2-1
TGTGCCGGCACCATGACAAATGAGCAGTTCTTC
CAGTMTNEQFF
>NA|TRBV10-3|few|TRBJ1-1
TGTGCCATCAGTGAGTTGGGTCCGGGGTACACTGAAGCTTTCTTT
CAISELGPGYTEAFF
>NA|TRBV7-3|NA|TRBJ2-1
TGTGCCAGCAGCTTAGTTGTGACTGCCTACAATGAGCAGTTCTTC
CASSLVVTAYNEQFF
>TRBD2|TRBV4-3|NA|TRBJ2-1
TGCGCCAGCAGCCAAGGACTAGCGGGAGAACATGAGCAGTTCTTC
CASSQGLAGEHEQFF
>NA|TRBV23-1|NA|TRBJ2-4
TGCGCCGCGGAGTCGTCCGAAGAGGGGATTTCCAAAAACATTCAGTACTTC
CAAESSEEGISKNIQYF
>NA|TRBV11-2|NA|TRBJ2-1
TGTGCCAGCAGCTTAGACGGAGCCTACAATGAGCAGTTCTTC
CASSLDGAYNEQFF
>NA|TRBV3-1|NA|TRBJ2-3
TGTGCCAGCAGCCAAGACCTCTGGCGGATGGAGCAATTTGATACGCAGTATTTT
CASSQDLWRMEQFDTQYF
>NA|TRBV4-1|many|TRBJ2-1
TGCGCCAGCAGCCAAGCCCCAGGGGGGGTTGAGCAGTTCTTC
CASSQAPGGVEQFF
>NA|TRBV28|many|TRBJ2-5
TGTGCCAGCAGTCCCGAGGACAGATTCGAAGAGACCCAGTACTTC
CASSPEDRFEETQYF
>NA|TRBV24-1|once|TRBJ2-7
TGTGCCACCAGAGATTGGGGGACACCCTCCTACGAGCAGTACTTC
CATRDWGTPSYEQYF
>NA|TRBV4-3|NA|TRBJ1-2
TGCGCCAGCAGCCAAGATGGGGCAGGTTACTATGGCTACACCTTC
CASSQDGAGYYGYTF
>NA|TRBV28|NA|TRBJ2-1
TGTGCCAGCAGTTCACCCTTAGACCCCGAGCAGTTCTTC
CASSSPLDPEQFF
>TRBD2|TRBV12-3/TRBV12-4|NA|TRBJ2-1
TGTGCCAGCAGTTCCTCTAGCGGGGGAAATAAGGATGAGCAGTTCTTC
CASSSSSGGNKDEQFF
>TRBD1|TRBV7-9|few|TRBJ2-2
TGTGCCAGCAGCTTAGTCCCGCCAGGGGGCAACACCGGGGAGCTGTTTTTT
CASSLVPPGGNTGELFF
>TRBD1|TRBV5-1|many|TRBJ2-3
TGCGCCAGCAATCACCTTCCCGCGGGACAGGGCACAGATACGCAGTATTTT
CASNHLPAGQGTDTQYF
>NA|TRBV7-9|NA|TRBJ2-3
TGTGCCAGCAGCCACCCCCCGAGGGAAGGGGCAAGTTCAGATACGCAGTATTTT
CASSHPPREGASSDTQYF
>NA|TRBV20-1|few|TRBJ2-7
TGCAGTGCCGCGAACAGCAGGGAGTCCTACGAGCAGTACTTC
CSAANSRESYEQYF
>NA|TRBV12-3/TRBV12-4|NA|TRBJ1-5
TGTGCCAGCAGTTTAGCTCCGGGAAATCAGCCCCAGCATTTT
CASSLAPGNQPQHF
>TRBD2|TRBV28|many|TRBJ2-7
TGTGCCAGCTCTGGCCCCCGGGCGGGAGGCGACTACGAGCAGTACTTC
CASSGPRAGGDYEQYF
>NA|TRBV19|NA|TRBJ2-4
TGTGCCAGTATTGAAGGCACCAGAGGCAAAAACATTCAGTACTTC
CASIEGTRGKNIQYF
>TRBD1|TRBV7-8|NA|TRBJ1-4
TGTGCCAGCAGCTTAGACTTGGACAGGCGAACTAATGAAAAACTGTTTTTT
CASSLDLDRRTNEKLFF
>NA|TRBV7-9|few|TRBJ2-2
TGTGCCAGCAGCTCCCCGAAGACAGTCACCGGGGAGCTGTTTTTT
CASSSPKTVTGELFF
>NA|TRBV20-1|NA|TRBJ2-7
TGCAGTGCGAGCGAGGGCTCTTTCGAGCAGTGCTTC
CSASEGSFEQCF
>NA|TRBV27|NA|TRBJ2-7
TGTGCCAGCAGCCCCGGCTTGAAACGGTACGAGCAGTACTTC
CASSPGLKRYEQYF
>TRBD2|TRBV7-2|many|TRBJ2-3
TGTGCCAGCAGCTTATATATTAGCGGGAGCACAGATACGCAGTATTTT
CASSLYISGSTDTQYF
>NA|TRBV7-9|NA|TRBJ2-4
TGTGCCAGCAGCCCTCGAGACATTCAGTACTTC
CASSPRDIQYF
>NA|TRBV4-3|few|TRBJ2-1
TGCGCCAGCAGCCAGGAGCGGGTCGCCTACAATGAGCAGTTCTTC
CASSQERVAYNEQFF
>TRBD1|TRBV7-8|once|TRBJ2-7
TGTGCCAGCAGCTCTACTCCGGGACAGATCTCCTACGAGCAGTACTTC
CASSSTPGQISYEQYF
>NA|TRBV20-1|NA|TRBJ2-3
TGCAGTGCCGGGGACCCTACGGGGACAGATACGCAGTATTTT
CSAGDPTGTDTQYF
>TRBD1|TRBV20-1|NA|TRBJ2-5
TGCAGTGCTATAACAGGGGAAAAGACCCAGTACTTC
CSAITGEKTQYF
>NA|TRBV4-1|many|TRBJ2-5
TGCGCCAGCAGCCAAGTTTCCGGGCCAGGGACTCAAGAGACCCAGTACTTC
CASSQVSGPGTQETQYF
>NA|TRBV29-1|NA|TRBJ1-1
TGCAGCGTTGAAAAAGAGAACACTAAAGCTTTCTTT
CSVEKENTKAFF
>NA|TRBV11-2|few|TRBJ2-3
TGTGCCAGCAGCTTTACCTATGGAAGCACAGATACGCAGTATTTT
CASSFTYGSTDTQYF
>NA|TRBV19|few|TRBJ1-5
TGTGCCAGTAGCATGGCCCCGGGTCAGCCCCAGCATTTT
CASSMAPGQPQHF
>TRBD2|TRBV11-2|NA|TRBJ2-1
TGTGCCAGCAGTTCCCCTAGCGGGGGGGCCTTTGAGCAGTTCTTC
CASSSPSGGAFEQFF
>NA|TRBV4-3|NA|TRBJ2-7
TGCGCCAGCAGCCAAGAAGGCCCCCGGAGTGGGCTCGACGAGCAGTACTTC
CASSQEGPRSGLDEQYF
>TRBD1|TRBV29-1|NA|TRBJ2-5
TGCAGCGTTCCTCAGACAGGGGTGAACACCCAGTACTTC
CSVPQTGVNTQYF
>NA|TRBV7-2|many|TRBJ1-4
TGTGCCAGCACCTCCGGCCCGAGGACTAATGAAAAACTGTTTTTT
CASTSGPRTNEKLFF
>NA|TRBV5-3|NA|TRBJ2-7
TGTGCCAGCACCCCAATGTACGAGCAGTGCTTC
CASTPMYEQCF
>NA|TRBV24-1|many|TRBJ2-3
TGTGCCACCAGTGCGGCCAGAGGCACAGATACGCAGTATTTT
CATSAARGTDTQYF
>TRBD2|TRBV12-3/TRBV12-4|NA|TRBJ2-7
TGTGCCAGCAGCCGGGGGGGGGCCCACGAGCAGTACTTC
CASSRGGAHEQYF
>NA|TRBV13|NA|TRBJ1-2
TGTGCCAGCAGCTTATACTATGGCTACACCTTC
CASSLYYGYTF
>NA|TRBV27|NA|TRBJ2-7
TGTGCCAGCAGTCCACAGGGTGGGTACGAGCAGTACTTC
CASSPQGGYEQYF